The 30 T cell receptor beta chains listed next were all sequenced from one sample in a study of T cell changes during pregnancy in multiple sclerosis. Assay used: immunoSEQ multiplex PCR; TCRdb lists only in-frame clones, some missing. There are tens of thousands of clones in the sample; 90% occur only once, and over 4% lies in the top ten. The source was peripheral blood, collected after pregnancy. The source is a female donor in good health, enrolled as a control in a pregnancy study.

V gene TRBV18 combines with J gene TRBJ1-5; tentatively, D is TRBD1 (6 bases). V was trimmed by 0 bases and J by 6 bases, leaving 9 bases between them. This CDR3 comprises 14 residues. Germline assignment: CDR1 KGHSH and CDR2 LQKENI. CDR3 sequence (DNA): TGTGCCAGCTCACCACCGGGAGGGGGTCAGCCCCAGCATTTT. Translating it yields CASSPPGGGQPQHF.

The rearrangement uses TRBV29-1 and TRBJ2-7; D not resolved. The V end was cut by 7 bases, the J end by 4 bases, with 14 bases between. The CDR3 is 12 amino acids. CDR1 is SQVTM and CDR2 is ANQGSEA in the germline V gene. The CDR3 DNA reads as TGCAGCGCTATGACACGCCGTTACGAGCAGTACTTC. Its translation: CSAMTRRYEQYF.

V usage is TRBV5-1 and J usage is TRBJ2-1, with 10 nucleotides matching TRBD2. This CDR3 is built from 14 residues. Germline CDR1 reads SGHRS; CDR2 reads YFSETQ. Trimming took 3 bases from V and 7 from J; bases not matched to a gene: 4. The CDR3 here is CASSSASGRNEQFF. The DNA of the CDR3 is TGCGCCAGCAGCTCCGCTAGCGGGAGAAATGAGCAGTTCTTC.

The V gene is TRBV19, the J gene TRBJ1-1; no definite D call. Per the germline V gene, CDR1 is LNHDA and CDR2 is SQIVND (reference sequence). The V gene lost 3 bases and the J gene lost 3 bases, with 14 bases spanning the gap. The CDR3 extends over 15 amino acids. CDR3 loop: CASSITQGGYTEAFF. CDR3 nucleotide sequence: TGTGCCAGTAGTATCACCCAAGGCGGCTACACTGAAGCTTTCTTT.

In the case of this clone: Other DNA sequences in the same sample also yield this CDR3. V is TRBV30 and J is TRBJ2-7, with D tentatively TRBD2 (5 bases). The CDR3 runs to 12 residues. Germline lookup yields CDR1 GTSNPN and CDR2 SVGIG (reference sequence). V was trimmed by 0 bases and J by 5 bases, leaving 8 bases between them. The CDR3 bases are TGTGCCTGGAGTGTACTAGGTGACGAGCAGTACTTC. Its translation: CAWSVLGDEQYF. The whole variable domain, filled in from reference TRBV30 and TRBJ2-7, reads SQTIHQWPATLVQPVGSPLSLECTVEGTSNPNLYWYRQAAGRGLQLLFYSVGIGQISSEVPQNLSASRPQDRQFILSSKKLLLSDSGFYLCAWSVLGDEQYFGPGTRLTVT.

The rearrangement joins TRBV14 to TRBJ1-1; D is unresolved. V was cut by 4 bases and J by 2 bases, with 11 bases left in between. The CDR3 length is 14 residues. Looked up from germline, CDR1 is SGHDN and CDR2 is FVKESK. The CDR3, as DNA: TGTGCCAGCAGCCCGACGGAGCCCAACACTGAAGCTTTCTTT. Amino acids: CASSPTEPNTEAFF.

The chain recombines TRBV4-2 with TRBJ1-5, with D uncertain. This CDR3 is built from 15 residues. CDR1 is LGHNA and CDR2 is YNFKEQ in the germline V gene. Deletions cut 0 bases from V and 6 bases from J, with 12 bases between. The CDR3 sequence: CASSQELEGSQPQHF. The CDR3 DNA sequence: TGTGCCAGCAGCCAAGAACTTGAGGGTTCTCAGCCCCAGCATTTT.

The chain has TRBV27 and TRBJ1-5; possibly TRBD1 for D (6 bases). The CDR3 sequence is 15 residues long. CDR1 is MNHEY and CDR2 is SMNVEV in the germline V gene (reference sequence). The V gene lost 2 bases and the J gene lost 3 bases, with 11 bases spanning the gap. CDR3 region: CASSLGGGVNQPQHF. CDR3 bases: TGTGCCAGCAGTTTAGGAGGGGGGGTCAATCAGCCCCAGCATTTT.

The chain is built from TRBV4-1 and TRBJ2-5, with 7 bases aligning to TRBD2. Unmatched junction bases numbered 17, after V lost 2 bases and J lost 5 bases. The CDR3 contains 18 residues. In germline, CDR1 is MGHRA, CDR2 YSYEKL. This chain's CDR3 is CASSQPLASGPFVETQYF. The CDR3, as DNA: TGCGCCAGCAGCCAACCGTTGGCTAGCGGACCGTTTGTCGAGACCCAGTACTTC.

This chain links TRBV5-1 with TRBJ1-1, with D perhaps TRBD1 (6 bases). Germline CDR1 is SGHRS and CDR2 is YFSETQ. The CDR3 has 15 residues. Trimming took off 0 bases at V and 3 bases at J, with 12 bases between the two ends. Here the CDR3 reads CASSLAGGEDTEAFF. CDR3 bases: TGCGCCAGCAGCTTGGCGGGGGGCGAGGACACTGAAGCTTTCTTT.

The rearrangement links TRBV15 to TRBJ2-7; D remains ambiguous. CDR1 and CDR2 (germline): LNHNV, YYDKDF (reference sequence). Trimming took 0 bases from V and 5 from J, leaving 8 bases between them. This CDR3 is 13 amino acids long. CDR3 DNA sequence: TGTGCCACCAGCAGAGATCCCTCGGACGAGCAGTACTTC. Amino acid sequence: CATSRDPSDEQYF.

The J gene is TRBJ2-3, the V gene TRBV6-4; D is possibly TRBD2 (7 bases). The germline V gene has CDR1 MRHNA and CDR2 SNTAGT. V lost 4 bases and J lost 6, with 14 bases in between. The CDR3 runs to 14 residues. CDR3 loop: CASSAGGGADTQYF. The CDR3 nucleotides are TGTGCCAGCAGTGCGGGCGGGGGCGCGGATACGCAGTATTTT.

The gene calls are TRBV19 and TRBJ1-5; D remains unclear. The CDR3 totals 15 residues. Looked up from germline, CDR1 is LNHDA and CDR2 is SQIVND (reference sequence). Trimming removed 4 bases from V and 2 bases from J, with 12 bases in between. In DNA form, the CDR3 reads TGTGCCAGTAGTACCGGGAAACACGGCAATCAGCCCCAGCATTTT. Translated: CASSTGKHGNQPQHF.

This sequence joins TRBV10-2 and TRBJ1-4; no definite D call. Trimming cost V 8 bases and J 0 bases, with 16 bases left between them. There are 16 residues in the CDR3. The germline V gene encodes CDR1 WSHSY and CDR2 SAAADI. The CDR3 loop is CASLPRTGATNEKLFF. The CDR3 DNA follows: TGCGCCAGCTTACCTCGGACTGGAGCAACTAATGAAAAACTGTTTTTT.

This chain uses TRBV28 with TRBJ2-6, with D perhaps matching TRBD1 (6 bases). CDR3 size: 15 residues. Looked up from germline, CDR1 is MDHEN and CDR2 is SYDVKM. V lost 6 bases, J lost 3 bases, and 12 bases lay in between. Here the CDR3 reads CASSFSDSGANVLTF. The CDR3 DNA reads TGTGCCAGCAGCTTCTCGGACAGTGGGGCCAACGTCCTGACTTTC.

The chain recombines TRBV5-4 with TRBJ2-1; 9 bases align to TRBD2. J lost 4 bases, V lost 4 bases, and 6 bases had no gene match. The germline gives CDR1 SGHNT, CDR2 YYREEE (reference sequence). The CDR3 loop spans 15 amino acids. In DNA form, the CDR3 reads TGTGCCAGCAGCCCCCGACTAGCGGATTACAATGAGCAGTTCTTC. It encodes CASSPRLADYNEQFF.

The chain combines TRBV5-1 with TRBJ2-6; a possible D gene is TRBD1 (5 bases). Germline loops: CDR1 SGHRS, CDR2 YFSETQ. V was cut by 4 bases and J by 4 bases, with 12 bases left in between. The CDR3 sequence is 15 residues long. Written as DNA, the CDR3 is TGCGCCAGCAGCGTACAGGTGTCCGGGGCCAACGTCCTGACTTTC. Amino acids: CASSVQVSGANVLTF.

The V gene is TRBV19, the J gene TRBJ1-1; D remains unclear. The germline gives CDR1 LNHDA, CDR2 SQIVND (reference sequence). The V and J ends lost 9 bases and 1 base respectively, with 15 bases between them. The CDR3 totals 14 residues. This chain's CDR3 is CASLKVTPNTEAFF. The CDR3 DNA follows: TGTGCCAGCCTAAAGGTGACACCGAACACTGAAGCTTTCTTT.

The table lists this clone with a count of one. V gene TRBV11-2 combines with J gene TRBJ1-2; D is uncertain. The CDR3 has 13 residues. V gave up 0 bases and J gave up 7 bases, with 9 bases separating them. The germline CDR1 and CDR2 sequences are SGHAT and FQNNGV. The CDR3 sequence: CASSLDSSGGYTF. In DNA form, the CDR3 reads TGTGCCAGCAGCTTAGATTCATCGGGTGGCTACACCTTC.

The V and J genes are TRBV19 and TRBJ2-7; D gene unclear. Trimming left V 0 bases short and J 0 bases short, with 12 bases between. From germline, CDR1 is LNHDA and CDR2 SQIVND (reference sequence). The CDR3 contains 16 residues. The CDR3 nucleotides are TGTGCCAGTAGTATAGATGGCAGTGCTTACTCCTACGAGCAGTACTTC. It codes for CASSIDGSAYSYEQYF.

The chain is built from TRBV28 and TRBJ2-7; 8 nucleotides agree with TRBD1. Germline V gene sequence: CDR1 MDHEN, CDR2 SYDVKM. This CDR3 region has 15 residues. J was trimmed by 2 bases and V by 3 bases; bases with no gene match: 6. CDR3 amino acids: CASSFRDRITYEQYF. CDR3 nucleotides: TGTGCCAGCAGTTTCCGGGACAGGATAACCTACGAGCAGTACTTC. Filled out from reference TRBV28 and TRBJ2-7, the complete variable domain reads DVKVTQSSRYLVKRTGEKVFLECVQDMDHENMFWYRQDPGLGLRLIYFSYDVKMKEKGDIPEGYSVSREKKERFSLILESASTNQTSMYLCASSFRDRITYEQYFGPGTRLTVT.

This clone was counted once. The chain combines TRBV5-1 with TRBJ2-5; 9 bases align to TRBD2. Germline loops: CDR1 SGHRS, CDR2 YFSETQ. The CDR3 has 15 amino acids. J lost 2 bases, V lost 6 bases, and 8 bases had no gene match. The CDR3 DNA follows: TGCGCCAGCAAGATCACTAGCGGGCCGCAAGAGACCCAGTACTTC. It is translated as CASKITSGPQETQYF.

The chain joins TRBV6-5 to TRBJ1-2, with D tentatively TRBD1 (5 bases). The germline V and J ends were trimmed by 0 bases and 5 bases, with 13 bases remaining between them. Germline-derived CDR1 and CDR2 are MNHEY and SVGAGI. The CDR3 is 15 amino acids. This chain's CDR3 is CASSYSPGNLYGYTF. In DNA form, the CDR3 reads TGTGCCAGCAGTTACTCTCCAGGGAACTTGTATGGCTACACCTTC.

The chain carries TRBV5-1 and TRBJ1-1; the match to TRBD1 covers 9 bases. CDR1 is SGHRS and CDR2 is YFSETQ in the germline V gene. The V segment lost 4 bases and the J segment 4 bases; nucleotides outside the gene matches: 5. This CDR3 has 14 residues. The CDR3: CASSRQGVGTEAFF. The CDR3 bases are TGCGCCAGCAGCCGACAGGGGGTCGGCACTGAAGCTTTCTTT. Variable domain in full (rest from reference TRBV5-1 and TRBJ1-1): KAGVTQTPRYLIKTRGQQVTLSCSPISGHRSVSWYQQTPGQGLQFLFEYFSETQRNKGNFPGRFSGRQFSNSRSEMNVSTLELGDSALYLCASSRQGVGTEAFFGQGTRLTVV.

This clone was counted only a few times. The J gene is TRBJ1-6, the V gene TRBV15; D is perhaps TRBD1 (6 bases). Trimming removed 3 bases at V and 9 bases at J, with 15 bases between. CDR1 is LNHNV and CDR2 is YYDKDF in the germline V gene (reference sequence). The CDR3 consists of 15 residues. DNA of the CDR3: TGTGCCACCAGCAGCGGGACATTAGAGGCTTCACCCCTCCACTTT. Translation: CATSSGTLEASPLHF.

The rearrangement uses TRBV11-1 and TRBJ2-7, with TRBD1 identical over 8 bases. V lost 1 base, J lost 3 bases, and 2 bases stayed unmatched. Germline loops: CDR1 SGHAT, CDR2 FQDESV (reference sequence). The CDR3 covers 14 residues. The DNA for the CDR3 is TGTGCCAGCAGCTTAGGACAGGGGATCTACGAGCAGTACTTC. Protein: CASSLGQGIYEQYF.

The chain couples TRBV28 to TRBJ2-7, with D uncertain. Germline values: CDR1 MDHEN, CDR2 SYDVKM. The CDR3 has 10 amino acids. V lost 10 bases and J 7 bases, leaving 11 bases between the germline ends. The CDR3 coding sequence is TGTGCCACCAGGAGTTGGGAGCAGTACTTC. Translated: CATRSWEQYF.

CDR3 DNA sequence: TGCGCCAGCAGCTTCGGACAGGGCCACCTCTACGAGCAGTACTTC. This gives the protein CASSFGQGHLYEQYF. This chain joins TRBV5-1 and TRBJ2-7, with TRBD1 identical over 8 bases. CDR3 length: 15 residues. Germline CDR1 SGHRS, CDR2 YFSETQ. V was pared by 2 bases and J by 3 bases, with 7 bases of the junction left unmatched.

The J gene is TRBJ2-4, the V gene TRBV2, with 11 positions matching TRBD1. The V segment lost 4 bases and the J segment 7 bases; nucleotides outside the gene matches: 6. CDR3 size: 15 residues. Germline CDR1 SNHLY, CDR2 FYNNEI. CDR3 in amino acids: CASSGTGGLYNIQYF. The CDR3 DNA is TGTGCCAGCAGTGGGACAGGGGGCTTGTACAACATTCAGTACTTC.

V is TRBV9 and J is TRBJ2-3, with D tentatively TRBD2 (5 bases). This CDR3 has 14 amino acids. V lost 8 bases and J 3 bases, leaving 16 bases between the germline ends. Germline CDR1 reads SGDLS; CDR2 reads YYNGEE. The CDR3 bases are TGTGCCAGTGGCGGAGGAACTACTACAGATACGCAGTATTTT. This gives the protein CASGGGTTTDTQYF.